Given below is one T cell receptor beta chain in context. Assay: immunoSEQ multiplex PCR; the TCRdb copy retains only in-frame clones and omits some. The sample records fewer than 350,000 clones, roughly 85% being singletons. This specimen comes from a study of blood T cell repertoires in COVID-19. Between the trimmed V and J ends, which lost 6 bases and 6 bases, there was a span of 14 bases. CDR3 size: 12 residues. The germline CDR1 and CDR2 sequences are SQVTM and ANQGSEA. Sequencing was done on a sample of PBMCs or T cells enriched from blood (not recorded which). This clonotype was obtained from a woman between 50 and 59 years old who had recovered from COVID-19. V is TRBV29-1 and J is TRBJ1-1, with D perhaps TRBD1 (6 bases). The DNA for the CDR3 is TGCAGCGTCCGAGAGGGGGGGCCTGAAGCTTTCTTT. It codes for CSVREGGPEAFF.